The TCR beta chain under discussion was sequenced for a study of beta chain features in type 1 diabetes. Study outcomes and limitations: The study found that naive, central memory and Treg TCRB repertoires appeared more similar in patients than in healthy donors.

Since all of the isolated RNA was reverse transcribed, expressed TCRB transcripts were what got sequenced. Sequenced by immunoSEQ multiplex PCR; TCRdb stores in-frame clones only, minus some. Here the sample spans 250,000 to 350,000 clones, 14% being singletons. Markers CD45RO/CCR7/CD25/CD127/CD95/CD27 served to sort CD4+ naive, central memory, regulatory and stem cell-like memory cells. Purity of each sorted population was above 95%. The germline CDR1 and CDR2 sequences are SGHDT and YYEEEE. The CDR3 length is 14 residues. V lost 4 bases and J lost 1; bases outside the gene matches: 3. As for this clone: Antigen unknown.

The rearrangement joins TRBV5-6 to TRBJ2-3, with 7 positions matching TRBD2. Sequenced sample: central memory CD4+ T cells from blood. The source is a man between 25 and 39 years old in good health. CDR3 sequence reads: CASSTGGGTDTQYF. The CDR3 nucleotides read TGTGCCAGCAGCACGGGGGGAGGCACAGATACGCAGTATTTT.